The following is a T cell receptor (beta chain) sequence with its context. What it binds is unknown. This CDR3 contains 16 residues. CDR1 is LNHDA, CDR2 SQIVND, per germline (reference sequence). The V gene end was trimmed by 7 bases and the J gene end by 7 bases; junction bases not matched to a gene: 15. Relapsing-remitting disease, either stable or active, was present in the treatment-naive patients who were the multiple sclerosis controls. These data are taken from a study of CD8 T cells in Susac syndrome. Broader study findings: That the number of individuals in its TCR sequencing and HLA analysis was relatively small was acknowledged by the study.

When the RNA was reverse transcribed, random hexamers were used with an input of roughly 0.45 to 1 ug. Amplification of TCR beta CDR3 spanned 54 Vbeta and 13 Jbeta via immunoSEQ multiplex PCR. TCRdb reprocessed the immunoSEQ multiplex PCR reads via MiXCR and lists one record per CDR3 protein. The sample has 200,000 to 250,000 distinct CDR3 sequences, around 95% seen once; the top ten hold 0.065% to 0.08%. The sequence came from a human donor with multiple sclerosis. Sequencing input: CD4+ T cells from PBMCs. The V and J genes are TRBV19 and TRBJ2-5; 10 bases line up with TRBD2. The CDR3 region has the DNA TGTGCCAGTACCGGGTTTGGGCTAGCGGGGGATAGGACCCAGTACTTC. It is translated as CASTGFGLAGDRTQYF.